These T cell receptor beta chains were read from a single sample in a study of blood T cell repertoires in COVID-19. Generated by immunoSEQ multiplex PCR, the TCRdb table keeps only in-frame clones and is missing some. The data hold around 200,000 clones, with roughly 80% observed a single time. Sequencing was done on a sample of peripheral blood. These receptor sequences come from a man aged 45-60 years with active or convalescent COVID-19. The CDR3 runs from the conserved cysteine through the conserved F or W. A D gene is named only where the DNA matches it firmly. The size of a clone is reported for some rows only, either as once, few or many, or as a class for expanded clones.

cdr3_nt: TGCAGCGTTCCAGGGGATAGCACTGAAGCTTTCTTT
cdr3_aa: CSVPGDSTEAFF
j_call: TRBJ1-1
d_call: .
clone_size: .
v_call: TRBV29-1

cdr3_nt: TGTGCCTGGAGTGCGGGTCTCTACGAGCAGTACTTC
cdr3_aa: CAWSAGLYEQYF
j_call: TRBJ2-7
d_call: .
clone_size: .
v_call: TRBV30

cdr3_nt: TGTGCCAGCAGGCCTACAGGGGGGACTGAAGCTTTCTTT
cdr3_aa: CASRPTGGTEAFF
j_call: TRBJ1-1
d_call: TRBD1
clone_size: .
v_call: TRBV6-5

cdr3_nt: TGTGCCAGCGGGAGAGGGAATCAGCCCCAGCATTTT
cdr3_aa: CASGRGNQPQHF
j_call: TRBJ1-5
d_call: .
clone_size: .
v_call: TRBV6-5

cdr3_nt: TGCGCCAGCAGCTTGGAGGTGTCACCCTCCGGGGATACGCAGTATTTT
cdr3_aa: CASSLEVSPSGDTQYF
j_call: TRBJ2-3
d_call: .
clone_size: .
v_call: TRBV5-1

cdr3_nt: TGTGCCAGCAGTTACGCCGGCGGGGGGGCTTCACGAGAGCAGTTCTTC
cdr3_aa: CASSYAGGGASREQFF
j_call: TRBJ2-1
d_call: TRBD2
clone_size: .
v_call: TRBV6-6

cdr3_nt: TGTGCCAGCAGCACCGAGCGGGGGGGCCGTGCAGATACGCAGTATTTT
cdr3_aa: CASSTERGGRADTQYF
j_call: TRBJ2-3
d_call: TRBD2
clone_size: .
v_call: TRBV5-4

cdr3_nt: TGTGCCAGCAGCCGCAGACGGGGACAGGAGTACAATGAGCAGTTCTTC
cdr3_aa: CASSRRRGQEYNEQFF
j_call: TRBJ2-1
d_call: TRBD1
clone_size: .
v_call: TRBV11-2

cdr3_nt: TGTGCCAGCAGCTTAGACGGTAGCGGGACACCCTACGAGCAGTACTTC
cdr3_aa: CASSLDGSGTPYEQYF
j_call: TRBJ2-7
d_call: TRBD2
clone_size: once
v_call: TRBV7-2

cdr3_nt: TGTGCCAGCAGCCCTAGGACAGGGGAGGCTGAAGCTTTCTTT
cdr3_aa: CASSPRTGEAEAFF
j_call: TRBJ1-1
d_call: TRBD1
clone_size: .
v_call: TRBV11-2

cdr3_nt: TGTGCCAGCAGCTCTACAGGCCCCTATGGCTACACCTTC
cdr3_aa: CASSSTGPYGYTF
j_call: TRBJ1-2
d_call: .
clone_size: .
v_call: TRBV14

cdr3_nt: TGTGCCAGCAGTTCCCGAAGGACACCACCCTTTTCCTACGAGCAGTACTTC
cdr3_aa: CASSSRRTPPFSYEQYF
j_call: TRBJ2-7
d_call: .
clone_size: .
v_call: TRBV7-9

cdr3_nt: TGTGCCAGCAGCTTTAGAAACGCAAACAGGGATCTAACCTACGAGCAGTACTTC
cdr3_aa: CASSFRNANRDLTYEQYF
j_call: TRBJ2-7
d_call: .
clone_size: .
v_call: TRBV5-8